This TCR beta chain was documented in a study of shared clonotypes between healthy human individuals. Study information: The plates for each donor numbered three CD4 naive, three CD4 memory, two CD8 naive and one CD8 memory.

Study-wide results and limits: Donors were few, which limited the genetic and exposure-history diversity represented.

Trimming stripped 0 bases from V and 5 bases from J, with 13 bases between. CDR3 length: 15 residues. The germline V gene encodes CDR1 MNHNY and CDR2 SVGAGI (reference sequence). Each sorted subset replicate got 200 ng genomic DNA, 25,000 to 30,000 genomes. Repertoires were generated with immunoSEQ multiplex PCR, while TCRdb's copy carries only in-frame clones and drops some. This table holds over 1.5 million clones, around 98% found once. The count of this clone is one. Its matching antigen is unknown. The gene calls are TRBV6-6 and TRBJ1-1; D might be TRBD1 (5 bases). The receptor's source is a man aged 25 to 40 in good health. Sequencing was performed on naive CD4+ T cells sorted from blood. Described subset: CD45RA+ positively selected. The DNA of the CDR3 is TGTGCCAGCAGTTACTCGGGGGTGGGAGGGACTGAAGCTTTCTTT. It specifies CASSYSGVGGTEAFF.